This T cell receptor (beta chain) was documented in a study of T cell repertoires in cytomegalovirus infection. This CDR3 comprises 13 residues. J was trimmed by 6 bases and V by 6 bases; bases with no gene match: 6. From the reads, TCRdb called clonotypes with MiXCR, one entry per CDR3 protein. The repertoire holds around 740,000 distinct CDR3 sequences, with 35% as singletons. Concerning this clonotype itself: Its antigen remains unidentified.

Overall study results and limits: Frequencies of public TCR beta families were cumulated, and this identified carriers of CMV plus the relevant HLA.

The J gene is TRBJ1-2, the V gene TRBV12-3 or TRBV12-4; 8 bases map to TRBD1. The receptor comes from a human donor in good health (CMV status not recorded). Some clones in this sample may be carry-over from other donors' samples. Sequencing was done on a sample of PBMCs. The CDR3 coding sequence is TGTGCCAGCAGCAAGGACAGGGTTCATGGCTACACCTTC. Translating it yields CASSKDRVHGYTF.